This T cell receptor (beta chain) originates from a study of identical twins. cDNA molecules carried unique molecular identifiers, and template switching added a universal primer site. In TCRdb, the 5' RACE reads were re-called with MiXCR into one record per CDR3 protein. The profile shows 640,000 or so distinct CDR3 sequences, less than 7% of them singletons. This clonotype has a handful of counts. Germline V lookup: CDR1 SGHDN, CDR2 FVKESK. V lost 2 bases, J lost 5 bases, and 9 bases lay in between. The CDR3 is 13 amino acids. The chain is built from TRBV14 and TRBJ2-5; weak D call: TRBD2 (6 bases). This clonotype was sampled from a young man in good health. Sequenced: naive T cells sorted from blood. The CDR3 DNA is TGTGCCAGCAGCCAATGGGGAGGCGAGACCCAGTACTTC. Its translation: CASSQWGGETQYF.